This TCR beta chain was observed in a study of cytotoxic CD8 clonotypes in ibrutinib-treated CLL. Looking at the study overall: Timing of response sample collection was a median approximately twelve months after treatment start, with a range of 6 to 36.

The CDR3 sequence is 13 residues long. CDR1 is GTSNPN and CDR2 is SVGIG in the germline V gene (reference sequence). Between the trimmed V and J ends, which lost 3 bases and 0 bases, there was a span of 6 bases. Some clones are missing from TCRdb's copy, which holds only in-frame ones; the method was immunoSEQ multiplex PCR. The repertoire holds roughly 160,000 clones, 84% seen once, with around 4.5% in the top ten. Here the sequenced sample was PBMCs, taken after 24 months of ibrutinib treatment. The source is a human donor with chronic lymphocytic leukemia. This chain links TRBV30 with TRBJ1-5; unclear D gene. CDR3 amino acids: CAWRLGSNQPQHF. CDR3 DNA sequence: TGTGCCTGGAGATTAGGTAGCAATCAGCCCCAGCATTTT.